This TCR beta chain was documented in a study of human T cells and chemical hapten exposure. Study-level background: The upper back received 0.01% DPC by patch testing, with results read at 6 days.

For the library, individual cDNA molecules each received unique molecular identifiers. One entry per CDR3 protein results from TCRdb running MiXCR on the RACE reads. The repertoire has about 120,000 distinct CDR3 sequences, 12% of them found once; the top ten carry approximately 1.4%. Time point specified: patch test 1, 2 weeks after DPC sensitization. Treatment noted: therapeutic diphenylcyclopropenone sensitization with weekly scalp DPC. Germline V CDR1 and CDR2: LGHDT, YNNKEL (reference sequence). V was trimmed by 4 bases and J by 1 base, leaving 22 bases between them. This CDR3 has 18 residues. The chain employs TRBV3-1 and TRBJ2-5, with D possibly matching TRBD2 (9 bases). The material was whole blood, obtained in connection with sensitization to the hapten diphenylcyclopropenone (DPC). The origin of this receptor is a woman between 45 and 60 years old with alopecia areata. Some clones in this sample may be carry-over from other donors' samples. The CDR3 region is CASSPQGALAGSQETQYF. DNA for the CDR3: TGTGCCAGCAGCCCCCAGGGGGCACTAGCGGGCTCCCAAGAGACCCAGTACTTC.